These T cell receptor beta chains were read from a single sample in a study of cytomegalovirus exposure and HLA in healthy donors. Only in-frame clones appear in the TCRdb table, and some are missing; sequencing was by immunoSEQ multiplex PCR. The table records approximately 110,000 clones, 74% of them present only once. Sequenced: PBMCs. These receptors were obtained from a woman aged 45-59 years in good health and CMV-seropositive. Both conserved end residues are part of each CDR3. D genes are given only for firm matches. Where a row states a size, it is once, few, many or the class of an expanded clone; other rows omit it.

NA TRBJ2-5 few TRBV6-5 TGTGCCAGCAGAACTAGAGGAGAGACCCAGTACTTC CASRTRGETQYF
TRBD1 TRBJ2-7 NA TRBV10-3 TGTGCCATCCGACAGGGTAGCTACGAGCAGTACTTC CAIRQGSYEQYF
NA TRBJ2-7 NA TRBV7-8 TGTGCCAGCAGCCGGACAAGACCGGGCTCCAAGTACGAGCAGTACTTC CASSRTRPGSKYEQYF
NA TRBJ1-6 NA TRBV4-3 TGCGCCAGCAGCCAAGATCTCACCTTAGAACCGCCCCTCCACTTT CASSQDLTLEPPLHF
NA TRBJ2-7 NA TRBV6-5 TGTGCCAGCAGGATGGCGGATAATGCCGAGCAGTACTTC CASRMADNAEQYF
TRBD1 TRBJ1-6 few TRBV7-9 TGTGCCAGCAGCATCACGACAGGGGTCGGCTCACCCCTCCACTTT CASSITTGVGSPLHF
NA TRBJ2-5 NA TRBV7-8 TGTGCCAGCAGCCAGTCAGGAGAGACCCAGTACTTC CASSQSGETQYF
TRBD2 TRBJ2-7 NA TRBV6-6 TGTGCCAGCAACCGTGGGGGGGGGAGCTCCTACGAGCAGTACTTC CASNRGGGSSYEQYF
TRBD1 TRBJ1-2 NA TRBV18 TGTGCCAGCTCCCTAGGACAGGGGGAGCATGGCTACACCTTC CASSLGQGEHGYTF
NA TRBJ2-5 NA TRBV28 TGTGCCAGCAGGCTAAAAAGGGGGTACGAGACCCAGTACTTC CASRLKRGYETQYF
TRBD1 TRBJ2-5 few TRBV27 TGTGCCAGCGCCAGGGGGCAGCTTAAAGAGACCCAGTACTTC CASARGQLKETQYF
TRBD2 TRBJ2-1 NA TRBV2 TGTGCCAGCAGTGAAACACGGCTAGCGGGGGTCCGGGGGCAGTTCTTC CASSETRLAGVRGQFF
NA TRBJ2-3 NA TRBV7-8 TGTGCCAGCAGCTCAGGTTCAGATACGCAGTATTTT CASSSGSDTQYF
NA TRBJ2-5 once TRBV19 TGTGCCAGTAGTAACCTCGGGGAGACCCAGTACTTC CASSNLGETQYF
TRBD2 TRBJ2-1 NA TRBV2 TGTGCCAGCACTGGGGGGGGTGAATACAATGAGCAGTTCTTC CASTGGGEYNEQFF
TRBD1 TRBJ1-1 once TRBV5-4 TGTGCCAGCAGCCGGGACAGGTCGAACACTGAAGCTTTCTTT CASSRDRSNTEAFF
TRBD1 TRBJ1-2 NA TRBV7-9 TGTGCCAGCAGCCTCGGGACAGGGGGCGGGTATGGCTACACCTTC CASSLGTGGGYGYTF
NA TRBJ1-2 NA TRBV5-4 TGTGCCAGCACCTTAGATCGGTATCGGGTGGAATATGGCTACACCTTC CASTLDRYRVEYGYTF
TRBD1 TRBJ1-3 NA TRBV7-2 TGTGCCAGCAGCATACAGGGGCTCGGAAACACCATATATTTT CASSIQGLGNTIYF
TRBD1 TRBJ2-7 NA TRBV5-4 TGTGCCAGCAGCGTCGGGACAGGGGCCTACGAGCAGTACTTC CASSVGTGAYEQYF
NA TRBJ2-7 NA TRBV23-1 TGCGCCAGCAGTCACGAACTAGAGGGTTACGAGCAGTACTTC CASSHELEGYEQYF
NA TRBJ1-6 NA TRBV13 TGTGCCAGCAGCGCCTTGGGGGAACGGGGGACTAATTCACCCCTCCACTTT CASSALGERGTNSPLHF
NA TRBJ2-1 few TRBV6-5 TGTGCCAGCAGTTCCTACGACTACAATGAGCAGTTCTTC CASSSYDYNEQFF
NA TRBJ2-3 NA TRBV7-3 TGTGCCAGCAGCCCCAGCCCGGGGGATACAGATACGCAGTATTTT CASSPSPGDTDTQYF
TRBD1 TRBJ2-7 few TRBV28 TGTGCCAGCAGTTTACCGGGACAGTCCTACGAGCAGTACTTC CASSLPGQSYEQYF
TRBD2 TRBJ2-1 NA TRBV29-1 TGCAGCGTTGATAGTCTAGCGGGTAACAATGAGCAGTTCTTC CSVDSLAGNNEQFF
NA TRBJ1-2 NA TRBV28 TGTGCCAGCACCTCGGGAGGGACTAACTATGGCTACACCTTC CASTSGGTNYGYTF
NA TRBJ1-2 NA TRBV9 TGTGCCAGCAGCGTCGGAAATTCAGGGTCCTTTGCCTATGGCTACACCTTC CASSVGNSGSFAYGYTF
NA TRBJ1-5 NA TRBV2 TGTGCCAGCCGTGGGGCCACAGGAGATCAGCCCCAGCATTTT CASRGATGDQPQHF
TRBD2 TRBJ2-3 NA TRBV11-2 TGTGCCAGCAGCCTACTAGCGGGGAGTGACACAGATACGCAGTATTTT CASSLLAGSDTDTQYF
TRBD1 TRBJ2-1 NA TRBV5-8 TGTGCCAGCAGCTGGTGGCAGGGGGCGGTCAATGAGCAGTTCTTC CASSWWQGAVNEQFF
NA TRBJ2-2 NA TRBV5-1 TGCGCCAGCCAGGCGGGCACCGGGGAGCTGTTTTTT CASQAGTGELFF
TRBD1 TRBJ1-1 few TRBV5-8 TGTGCCAGCAGCTGGACAGGGTCCGGTAATGAAGCTTTCTTT CASSWTGSGNEAFF
TRBD1 TRBJ2-2 NA TRBV5-1 TGCGCCAGCAGCTTGGCCGGGACAGGGGGTATCCGGGAGCTGTTTTTT CASSLAGTGGIRELFF
NA TRBJ2-2 NA TRBV6-6 TGTGCCAGCAAGAGACAGACGAACACCGGGGAGCTGTTTTTT CASKRQTNTGELFF
NA TRBJ1-2 NA TRBV14 TGTGCCAGCAGCCAAGGCTGGCAGGGTGGCTACACCTTC CASSQGWQGGYTF
TRBD1 TRBJ2-2 NA TRBV19 TGTGCCGCCCGGGACAGACTCGCCGGGGAGCTGTTTTTT CAARDRLAGELFF
NA TRBJ1-6 once TRBV19 TGTGCCAGTAGTATTGAGAATTCACCCCTCCACTTT CASSIENSPLHF
TRBD1 TRBJ2-5 NA TRBV10-2 TGCGCCAGCAGTGACGTACAGGGGAGCTCGGAGACCCAGTACTTC CASSDVQGSSETQYF
TRBD2 TRBJ2-1 NA TRBV19 TGTGCCAGTAGCGGACTAGCGGGGTACAATGAGCAGTTCTTC CASSGLAGYNEQFF
NA TRBJ2-6 once TRBV11-2 TGTGCCAGCAGCGTAAACTATCACGGGGCCAACGTCCTGACTTTC CASSVNYHGANVLTF